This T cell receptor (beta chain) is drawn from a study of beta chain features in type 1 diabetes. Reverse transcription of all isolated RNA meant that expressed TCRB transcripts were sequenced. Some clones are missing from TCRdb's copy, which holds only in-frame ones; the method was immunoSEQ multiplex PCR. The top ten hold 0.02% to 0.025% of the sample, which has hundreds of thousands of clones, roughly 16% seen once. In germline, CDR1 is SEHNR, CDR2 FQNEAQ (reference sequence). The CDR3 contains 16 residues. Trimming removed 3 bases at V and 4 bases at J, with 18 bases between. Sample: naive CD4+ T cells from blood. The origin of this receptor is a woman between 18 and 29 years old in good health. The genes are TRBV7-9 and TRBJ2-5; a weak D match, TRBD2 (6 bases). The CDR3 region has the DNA TGTGCCAGCAGCTTTGGTAACGGGAGAGTATCAGAGACCCAGTACTTC. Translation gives CASSFGNGRVSETQYF.